One and the same sample provided the 5 T cell receptor beta chains below, sequenced in a study of shared clonotypes between healthy human individuals. Sequencing used immunoSEQ multiplex PCR; TCRdb keeps in-frame clones, though not all of them. The table lists some 1,100,000 clones, 78% of them singletons. Sequencing used memory CD4+ T cells from PBMCs. Described subset: CD45RA-negative fraction. The source is a man between 18 and 35 years old in good health. Some clones in this sample may be carry-over from other donors' samples.

The chain is built from TRBV21-1 and TRBJ2-7; TRBD2, as called in the table, went unchecked against the DNA. TRBV21-1 is described as a pseudogene. CDR3 length: 11 amino acids. Written as DNA, the CDR3 is TGTGCCAGGTTAGGCGGCTACGAGCAGTACTTC. Protein: CARLGGYEQYF.

This clone was found a few times. This chain connects TRBV30 to TRBJ1-5; D is undetermined. The CDR3 runs 14 residues. Trimming took off 0 bases at V and 7 bases at J, with 13 bases between the two ends. Germline assignment: CDR1 GTSNPN and CDR2 SVGIG (reference sequence). CDR3 nucleotides: TGTGCCTGGAGTGTACTTTCCGGCGAGCAGCCCCAGCATTTT. The encoded protein is CAWSVLSGEQPQHF.

In its sample, this clone was seen many times. This chain connects TRBV30 to TRBJ1-2, with D hard to call. The CDR3 is 12 residues long. V lost 0 bases and J 8 bases, leaving 10 bases between the germline ends. The germline V gene has CDR1 GTSNPN and CDR2 SVGIG (reference sequence). The CDR3 here is CAWSVQRGGYTF. CDR3 bases: TGTGCCTGGAGTGTACAACGTGGGGGCTACACCTTC.

The rearrangement links TRBV20-1 to TRBJ1-2; D call uncertain. There are 11 residues in the CDR3. Germline V gene data show CDR1 as DFQATT and CDR2 as SNEGSKA (reference sequence). V dropped 6 bases and J dropped 6 bases, with 11 bases sitting between them. CDR3 sequence reads: CSARTVDGYTF. The CDR3 nucleotides read TGCAGTGCGAGAACGGTGGATGGCTACACCTTC.

V gene TRBV10-3 combines with J gene TRBJ1-2; D is perhaps TRBD1 (5 bases). The V gene lost 1 base and the J gene lost 10 bases, with 10 bases spanning the gap. Germline lookup yields CDR1 ENHRY and CDR2 SYGVKD. CDR3 length equals 12 residues. Here the CDR3 reads CAISEFGRAYTF. The CDR3 nucleotides read TGTGCCATCAGTGAGTTCGGCAGGGCCTACACCTTC.